One and the same sample provided the 19 T cell receptor beta chains below, sequenced in a study of blood T cells in healthy people across ages. It was with a sample-barcoded 5' primer and a J-beta primer mix that a second PCR of roughly 6 to 11 cycles was run. TCRdb ran MiXCR on the 5' RACE reads and lists one entry per CDR3 protein. The sample consists of around 800,000 distinct CDR3 sequences, approximately 44% of them appearing once. The sequenced material came from blood. The source is a man aged 60 to 69 in good health.

This clonotype was picked up a small number of times. V and J are TRBV5-1 and TRBJ1-2; unclear D gene. CDR1 SGHRS and CDR2 YFSETQ come from the germline V gene. The V end lost 7 bases, the J end lost 3 bases, and 16 bases lay between the germline ends. The CDR3 contains 14 residues. CDR3 in amino acids: CASGPAKEDYGYTF. As DNA, the CDR3 is TGCGCCAGCGGTCCCGCAAAGGAAGACTATGGCTACACCTTC.

This chain links TRBV5-6 with TRBJ1-4; TRBD1 is a possible D gene (6 bases). Germline CDR1 reads SGHDT; CDR2 reads YYEEEE. The CDR3 has 14 amino acids. Trimming shortened V by 7 bases and J by 9 bases, and 19 bases separated the two germline ends. The CDR3 nucleotides read TGTGCCAGCGCAAGATGGGACATTCCTAAAAAACTGTTTTTT. Its protein is CASARWDIPKKLFF.

Comments on this clonotype: A read error may account for a junction end that differs from germline. The chain is built from TRBV6-5 and TRBJ2-5; 14 positions match TRBD2. The germline CDR1 and CDR2 sequences are MNHEY and SVGAGI. This CDR3 has 16 amino acids. CDR3 region: CAGSFGLAGGIETQYF. The CDR3 nucleotides read TGTGCCGGCAGTTTCGGACTAGCGGGGGGTATAGAGACCCAGTACTTC.

This chain joins TRBV29-1 and TRBJ2-1, with 10 positions matching TRBD1. The V gene's germline CDR1 is SQVTM and CDR2 ANQGSEA. There are 16 residues in the CDR3. V gave up 5 bases and J gave up 3 bases; unmatched junction bases: 10. The CDR3 spells CSVYGSGTGVYNEQFF. For the CDR3, the DNA is TGCAGCGTTTATGGGTCCGGGACAGGGGTCTACAATGAGCAGTTCTTC.

This clonotype has only a few counts. V gene TRBV9 combines with J gene TRBJ2-5; TRBD2 aligns across 9 bases. The CDR3 is made up of 19 amino acids. The J segment lost 0 bases and the V segment lost 3 bases, leaving 15 bases of the junction unmatched. Germline values: CDR1 SGDLS, CDR2 YYNGEE. The chain's CDR3 is CASSAGMASGVVNQETQYF. In DNA form, the CDR3 reads TGTGCCAGCAGCGCCGGGATGGCTAGCGGGGTTGTAAACCAAGAGACCCAGTACTTC.

In this sample, this clonotype turned up a few times. This sequence joins TRBV4-3 and TRBJ1-5; D remains ambiguous. V was trimmed by 1 base and J by 1 base, leaving 5 bases between them. The germline gives CDR1 LGHNA, CDR2 YSLEER. The CDR3 has 14 residues. The DNA for the CDR3 is TGCGCCAGCAGCCAAGTTCAAAGCAATCAGCCCCAGCATTTT. Its translation: CASSQVQSNQPQHF.

The chain couples TRBV13 to TRBJ2-7; D assignment may be TRBD1 or TRBD2 (6 bases each). The CDR3 is 16 residues long. CDR1 is PRHDT, CDR2 FYEKMQ, per germline (reference sequence). V was clipped by 5 bases and J by 5 bases, with 22 bases between them. The CDR3 loop is CASSVAPEGHRHEQYF. Here the CDR3 DNA reads TGTGCCAGCAGCGTAGCCCCGGAGGGACACCGCCACGAGCAGTACTTC.

The chain links TRBV2 to TRBJ1-4; tentative D call: TRBD1 (6 bases). This CDR3 is built from 15 residues. Germline V gene data show CDR1 as SNHLY and CDR2 as FYNNEI. V lost 1 base to trimming and J lost 3 bases, with 9 bases between them. CDR3: CASSEVGGPNEKLFF. As DNA, the CDR3 is TGTGCCAGCAGTGAAGTGGGGGGCCCTAATGAAAAACTGTTTTTT. Full variable domain (rest looked up from reference TRBV2 and TRBJ1-4): EPEVTQTPSHQVTQMGQEVILRCVPISNHLYFYWYRQILGQKVEFLVSFYNNEISEKSEIFDDQFSVERPDGSNFTLKIRSTKLEDSAMYFCASSEVGGPNEKLFFGSGTQLSVL.

CDR3 coding DNA: TGTGCCAGCAGCAACCGGGGCTCACCCCTCCACTTT. It codes for CASSNRGSPLHF. The V gene is TRBV6-2 or TRBV6-3, the J gene TRBJ1-6; the D gene is possibly TRBD1 (5 bases). CDR3 length: 12 residues. Per germline, CDR1 MNHEY and CDR2 SVGEGT. V lost 6 bases and J lost 10, with 10 bases in between.

The sample holds a few counts of this clonotype. The rearrangement joins TRBV7-2 to TRBJ2-5; the D gene is possibly TRBD2 (7 bases). The DNA end is a closer match to TRBJ2-7, so the J assignment may be wrong. The germline V gene encodes CDR1 SGHTA and CDR2 FQGNSA. This CDR3 comprises 15 residues. CDR3 coding DNA: TGTGCCAGCAGCTTAGGGGGGGGCGTGGGTCGCGAGCAGTACTTC. Its translation: CASSLGGGVGREQYF.

In its sample, this clonotype was seen many times. This chain connects TRBV7-9 to TRBJ2-3, with 12 bases matching TRBD2. The V gene's germline CDR1 is SEHNR and CDR2 FQNEAQ (reference sequence). The CDR3 has 14 amino acids. V lost 10 bases and J lost 0; bases outside the gene matches: 2. CDR3 residues: CATLAGGSTDTQYF. In DNA form, the CDR3 reads TGTGCCACACTAGCGGGGGGAAGCACAGATACGCAGTATTTT.

The rearrangement joins TRBV20-1 to TRBJ1-2; D unclear. Deletions cut 0 bases from V and 3 bases from J, with 17 bases between. The CDR3 spans 16 residues. Germline lookup yields CDR1 DFQATT and CDR2 SNEGSKA (reference sequence). The CDR3 coding sequence is TGCAGTGCTAGAGATGCGAAGTCGAATCGAGACTATGGCTACACCTTC. Protein product: CSARDAKSNRDYGYTF.

This clonotype has just a few counts. The V gene is TRBV20-1, the J gene TRBJ2-1, with TRBD1 matching 9 bases. The CDR3 has 12 amino acids. The germline V gene has CDR1 DFQATT and CDR2 SNEGSKA (reference sequence). V gave up 6 bases and J gave up 10 bases; unmatched junction bases: 7. For the CDR3, the DNA is TGCAGTGCAAAGGGACAGGGAAACGAGCAGTTCTTC. It yields the protein CSAKGQGNEQFF.

This clonotype appeared a few times. DNA for the CDR3: TGTGCCAGCAGCCCCTTACAGGCCAATCGACTTGGCTACACCTTC. Residues: CASSPLQANRLGYTF. The rearrangement links TRBV7-9 to TRBJ1-2; a weak D match, TRBD1 (5 bases). Germline V gives CDR1 SEHNR, CDR2 FQNEAQ (reference sequence). This CDR3 region has 15 residues. The germline V and J ends were trimmed by 5 bases and 7 bases, with 20 bases remaining between them. Complete variable domain (other parts from reference TRBV7-9 and TRBJ1-2): DTGVSQNPRHKITKRGQNVTFRCDPISEHNRLYWYRQTLGQGPEFLTYFQNEAQLEKSRLLSDRFSAERPKGSFSTLEIQRTEQGDSAMYLCASSPLQANRLGYTFGSGTRLTVV.

This clonotype was observed a handful of times. V and J are TRBV4-1 and TRBJ2-1, with 11 nucleotides matching TRBD2. From germline, CDR1 is MGHRA and CDR2 YSYEKL. V shed 3 bases and J 7 bases; nucleotides not matched to a gene: 5. The CDR3 runs 15 residues. CDR3 nucleotide sequence: TGCGCCAGCAGCCAGGCGACTAGCGGGGTTAATGAGCAGTTCTTC. Amino acid sequence: CASSQATSGVNEQFF.

This chain links TRBV9 with TRBJ2-4; 7 bases map to TRBD1. CDR1 and CDR2 from the germline V gene are SGDLS and YYNGEE. The V segment lost 4 bases and the J segment 6 bases; nucleotides outside the gene matches: 10. CDR3 length equals 15 residues. CDR3 sequence: CASSIQGSLVNIQYF. The CDR3 nucleotides read TGTGCCAGCAGCATACAGGGGAGTCTGGTAAACATTCAGTACTTC.

CDR3 sequence: CASSARIETQYF. DNA for the CDR3: TGTGCCAGCAGTGCGAGAATAGAGACCCAGTACTTC. The chain couples TRBV2 to TRBJ2-5; D ambiguous. The CDR3 has 12 amino acids. The germline V gene encodes CDR1 SNHLY and CDR2 FYNNEI. Trimming left V 4 bases short and J 4 bases short, with 7 bases between.

V usage is TRBV10-3 and J usage is TRBJ1-2; D gene unclear. Trimming removed 4 bases from V and 7 bases from J, with 16 bases in between. There are 14 residues in the CDR3. Germline CDR1 and CDR2: ENHRY and SYGVKD. Here the CDR3 DNA reads TGTGCCATCAGTGGTGGGGAAAGGTTCATTGGCTACACCTTC. Its translation: CAISGGERFIGYTF.

This rearrangement joins TRBV28 to TRBJ2-1; D may be TRBD1 (5 bases). Germline V lookup: CDR1 MDHEN, CDR2 SYDVKM. The CDR3 contains 14 residues. The germline V and J ends were trimmed by 2 bases and 6 bases, with 11 bases remaining between them. The CDR3 reads CASSLTRVLNEQFF. DNA of the CDR3: TGTGCCAGCAGTTTAACCAGGGTACTCAATGAGCAGTTCTTC.